The subject of this entry is one T cell receptor beta chain. Its target antigen remains unknown. Nothing much larger sits one base from this clone, and base qualities are not available. The cohort consisted of 600 to 750 healthy bone marrow donors. At the time of sampling, all cohort members were nominally healthy, though unrecorded immune exposures were likely present. The donor tested CMV seronegative and was one of the 352 seronegative cohort members. Each donor provided a peripheral blood sample, and peripheral blood mononuclear cells were used for TCR beta sequencing. Genomic DNA extraction from the blood cell samples was performed with the Qiagen DNeasy Blood Extraction Kit. This record comes from a study of cytomegalovirus exposure and HLA in healthy donors (dated by TCRdb to between 2016 and 2019). In terms of the full investigation: In an earlier analysis of roughly 590 of the donors, around 290 Gb of sequence data and 90 million to 130 million unique TCR beta sequences from 180 million or so T cells were reported. HLA typing covered class I and class II loci at four-digit resolution. An early release covering about 600 HLA-typed donors comprised 300 to 350 gigabases of sequencing data and tens of millions of unique TCR sequences. Because of strong linkage in the cohort, five DR-DQ haplotypes were treated as single units for association and clustering. Genome-wide SNP genotypes for about 60% of the roughly 670 donors were used in a later genetic analysis, which treated that subset as a discovery cohort. In addition to the first cohort of hundreds of subjects, a separate validation cohort of about 120 different subjects was used. An earlier analysis of fewer than 750 of the donors used high-throughput TCR beta sequencing to judge whether each TCR beta V gene segment behaved as functional or pseudogenic. Using immunosequencing, the study profiled T cell repertoires from 666 subjects and related those repertoires to cytomegalovirus serostatus. In a later analysis, previously published TCR beta repertoires from roughly 710 donors were re-analyzed and high-resolution HLA genotyping was added so that TCR occurrence patterns could be studied. Every discovery cohort repertoire had been produced on one sequencing platform. Donor age, sex, ethnicity and CMV serostatus were compiled alongside the repertoire data. High-throughput TCR immunosequencing, statistical association of individual TCRs with disease status, and machine learning were combined to predict cytomegalovirus infection status. Across approximately 400 genotyped donors of the cohort, an average of approximately 240,000 unique TCR beta nucleotide sequences per donor were sequenced, and roughly 20% of those sequences were non-productive. The number of donors typed differed by locus, with about 629-630 for A, B, C, DRB1 and DQB1, roughly 520 for DQA1, 600 to 610 for DPA1, and roughly 450 for DPB1. Of the roughly 430 genotyped donors, 65% to 90% fell in the genetic ancestry cluster associated with self-reported Caucasian donors. The study was designed to test whether signatures of past pathogen exposure could be identified by cataloging public T cell receptors. Rather than drawing on any new phenotypic data, the later analysis identified candidate immune exposures from TCR beta sequences and the way those sequences occurred across donors.

CDR1 and CDR2, per the germline V gene, are SGHDN and FVKESK. The CDR3 sequence holds 16 residues, the cysteine and phenylalanine included. The DNA shown is the 48-base CDR3, in frame from base 1. For this chain, trimming is 3 bases at the V end and 2 bases at the J end, and the number of junction bases without a gene match is 8. Library preparation was by the immunoSEQ multiplex PCR assay. For the multiplex PCR, a mixture combining 60 forward primers for TCR Vbeta segments and 13 reverse primers for TCR Jbeta segments was used. The CDR3 region of rearranged TCR beta genes was amplified from genomic DNA with a multiplex PCR assay. The amplified TCR beta libraries were sequenced on the Illumina HiSeq System as 87-base-pair reads. The published analysis was carried out like this. A later analysis counted about 80 million unique TCR beta chains across the 666 repertoires, and around 9.9 million of these chains were shared by at least two donors. To remove PCR and sequencing errors, raw reads were error-corrected and collapsed into unique sequences using a nearest-neighbor algorithm that merged closely related sequences. V, D and J gene segments were assigned by aligning CDR3 sequences to IMGT reference sequences. For a sequence to be retained, at least a six-nucleotide match to both a V gene segment and a J gene segment was required. A rearrangement counted as productive if the CDR3 had no stop codons and remained in frame with V and J, and every other rearrangement counted as non-productive. Following IMGT convention, CDR3 was defined as the stretch from the second conserved V-encoded cysteine to the conserved J-encoded phenylalanine. The earlier analysis of about 530 of the donors excluded any sequence lacking an unambiguous match to a single V gene segment. In an earlier analysis of some 590 of the donors, a V segment was called functional when productive rearrangements were above 56.7%, and segregating when the standard deviation between donors exceeded 5%. A statistical classification framework was developed to diagnose cytomegalovirus status using the catalog of TCR beta chain sequences. V and J gene assignment, in a later analysis, came from comparing TCR nucleotide sequences with IMGT/GENE-DB human TR gene sequences. In a later analysis, CDR3 sequences and most-parsimonious VDJ recombination scenarios were assigned using the TCRdist pipeline. In a later analysis, each TCR beta chain was defined by its CDR3 amino acid sequence together with its V-gene family, and reads without a unique V-gene family were excluded. A later analysis removed 550 to 700 highly shared, low-generation-probability nucleotide sequences to deal with suspected cross-contamination and a sequencing artifact. A later analysis calculated a clonal expansion index for each public chain from normalized within-repertoire ranks of inferred template counts. A later analysis computed generation probabilities with a VDJ recombination model fitted to out-of-frame rearrangements, and checked the results against IGoR. In a later analysis, TCR-TCR, TCR-HLA and TCR-CMV co-occurrence was scored with hypergeometric tests, and a repertoire-size bias correction was applied to TCR pairs. In a later analysis, false discovery rates were estimated by permuting HLA or CMV assignments 20 times. A later analysis grouped co-occurring TCRs with DBSCAN, adding TCRdist sequence similarity when clustering within HLA-allele-positive subsets. Repertoires with fewer than 30,000 or more than 120,000 public chains, plus five repertoires with anomalous nucleotide sharing, were excluded from co-occurrence clustering. The table comes from immuneACCESS by way of TCRdb, which keeps in-frame sequences with V and J called. Part of the clones is missing from these tables; in studies checked, under half for an unresolved V gene and the rest for unknown reasons. The V and J calls and clone size were taken over from that table, and D and trimming were inferred from the DNA. Across this sample there are around 86,000 clones, with about 7.6% seen only once. About 2.3% of the sample rests with the top ten.

Paper-wide results and their limitations: Only TCR beta chains were sequenced in this cohort, and the absence of alpha or paired-chain data limited detectable features. Most CMV-associated TCR beta chains appeared to be HLA-restricted in a later analysis, and the HLA associations seemed to be driven largely by CMV exposure. According to the authors, the approach could potentially be generalized to other disease states and immunological phenotypes. When HLA alleles, especially DR and DQ, strongly co-occurred, TCR associations were difficult to assign to individual alleles. Because counts were too low, fewer than 20 rarely observed V segments, including chromosome 9 orphons, were excluded from the earlier analysis of fewer than 650 of the donors. In a later analysis, 15,000 to 20,000 TCR beta sequences were associated with specific HLA alleles at a false discovery rate of 0.05. Compared with equally common non-associated chains, HLA-associated TCR beta chains in a later analysis were more clonally expanded and had lower generation probabilities. Because some donors lacked HLA typing at each locus, the association tests relied only on the typed subset. In a later analysis, TCR association rates were found to vary across HLA loci, with the most associated TCRs seen for DRB1 alleles and the fewest for HLA-C alleles. The sequencing pipeline was judged likely to have produced a cluster of highly shared sequence variants as a technical artifact. Broadly in line with IMGT annotations, most TCR beta V segments showed up in productive rearrangements about 87% or about 30% of the time in an earlier analysis of about 500 of the donors. Linkage disequilibrium might explain the correlated functional status among segregating V segments, but an unknown experimental factor could not be excluded. Cytomegalovirus status was reported to be diagnosed by the classifier with high specificity and sensitivity in both the original and validation cohorts. Roughly uniform sequencing depth across donors was assumed in presence/absence analyses, although this assumption may not hold. Several of the top co-occurrence clusters appeared to be linked to parvovirus B19, influenza, CMV and Epstein-Barr virus, according to a later analysis. A further reported finding was that TCR beta sequences accurately predicted the HLA-A and HLA-B alleles for most subjects in the first cohort. In a later genetic analysis, fewer N-insertions in productive TCRs were reported among donors in an Asian-associated ancestry cluster than the roughly 710-donor mean. Immune exposure information for the cohort was limited to CMV serostatus. V-gene and J-gene trimming of TCR beta chains was associated with a missense DCLRE1C variant in a later genetic analysis, and the association was replicated in an independent cohort. The 87-base-pair reads could not distinguish some IMGT-functional V segments, including TRBV6-2 and TRBV6-3, so those segments were excluded. Most TCR sequences were seen in very few donors, while some public TCRs were found in many individuals. A total of 164 TCR beta chains were listed by the study as associated with cytomegalovirus. A few of the identified cytomegalovirus-associated TCR beta chains were confirmed in vitro to be specific for cytomegalovirus antigens.

This chain is built from TRBV14 and TRBJ2-5; 8 central nucleotides agree with TRBD1. The TCR sequence derives from a man aged 45-65 years in good health and CMV-seronegative. The sequenced material came from PBMCs. The nucleotides are TGTGCCAGCAGCCACGTCGGGACAGGATTGCAAGAGACCCAGTACTTC. Its translation is CASSHVGTGLQETQYF.